This T cell receptor beta chain came from a study of T cells in Graves' hyperthyroidism and ophthalmopathy. RNA transcripts served as the template for amplifying TCR beta CDR3 regions. During a first-round RT-PCR of the TCR CDR3, the HTBI primer set was used. One entry per CDR3 protein, called by TCRdb with MiXCR from the multiplex PCR reads. Among around 400,000 distinct CDR3 sequences listed, 20% to 30% were seen once. CDR3 length: 15 amino acids. Per the germline V gene, CDR1 is SQVTM and CDR2 is ANQGSEA. V lost 4 bases to trimming and J lost 0 bases; unmatched junction nucleotides: 5. The sequencing input was blood. The sequence was collected from a man aged 45-65 years with Graves' hyperthyroidism. The genes are TRBV29-1 and TRBJ1-5; 8 positions match TRBD1. Here the CDR3 DNA reads TGCAGCGTTGCCGAGACAGGGGCTAGCAATCAGCCCCAGCATTTT. Translated, it gives CSVAETGASNQPQHF.